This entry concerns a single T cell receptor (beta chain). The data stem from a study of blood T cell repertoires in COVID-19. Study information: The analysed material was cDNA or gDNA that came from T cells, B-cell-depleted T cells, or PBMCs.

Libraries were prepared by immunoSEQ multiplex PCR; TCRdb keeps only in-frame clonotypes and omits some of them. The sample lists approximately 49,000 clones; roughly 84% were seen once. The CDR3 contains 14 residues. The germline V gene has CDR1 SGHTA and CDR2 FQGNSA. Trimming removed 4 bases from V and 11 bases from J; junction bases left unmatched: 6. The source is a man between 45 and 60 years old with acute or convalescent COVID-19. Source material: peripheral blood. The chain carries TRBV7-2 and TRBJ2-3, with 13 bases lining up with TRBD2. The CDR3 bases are TGTGCCAGCAGCTCACTAGCGGGGGGGCCTATGCAGTATTTT. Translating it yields CASSSLAGGPMQYF.